A selection of T cell receptor beta chains follows, all from one sample in a study of Graves' ophthalmopathy and Graves' hyperthyroidism. TCRdb reprocessed the multiplex PCR reads via MiXCR and lists one record per CDR3 protein. The data hold 450,000 to 600,000 distinct CDR3 sequences, with approximately 35% observed a single time. Sequenced: peripheral blood or thyroid tissue (not recorded which). Source of these receptors: an adult man with Graves' hyperthyroidism. CDR3s leave out the opening cysteine and the closing phenylalanine or tryptophan. Not all rows give a size; the values are once, few, many and, for expanded clones, a class.

TRBJ2-7 | TRBV27 | few | ASSLEVRGYEQY
TRBJ1-1 | TRBV12-3/TRBV12-4 | many | ASSLEAGVTEAF
TRBJ1-2 | TRBV2 | many | ASRRDYGYT
TRBJ2-7 | TRBV12-3/TRBV12-4 | many | ASSFGASGEQY
TRBJ1-1 | TRBV5-1 | - | ASSLAGTVNTEAS
TRBJ2-3 | TRBV19 | - | ASRARQEPSTDTQY
TRBJ1-5 | TRBV24-1 | many | ATGQGSNQPQH
TRBJ2-5 | TRBV11-2 | many | ASSLAPVLQETQY
TRBJ2-7 | TRBV7-2 | many | ASKHSQGSAYEQY
TRBJ1-1 | TRBV29-1 | many | SVDQGTVGAEAF
TRBJ2-2 | TRBV2 | few | ASSERASGTTGELF
TRBJ1-1 | TRBV24-1 | many | ATSENRDIEAF
TRBJ2-5 | TRBV29-1 | many | SVFGGRALEETQY
TRBJ1-5 | TRBV7-6 | - | ASTPGTGTQPQH
TRBJ2-3 | TRBV2 | - | ASSTGGSDTQY
TRBJ1-1 | TRBV28 | few | ASSLVGVKAF
TRBJ2-7 | TRBV13 | few | ASSLLRGTYEQY
TRBJ2-5 | TRBV9 | - | ASSTDGKETQY
TRBJ2-7 | TRBV9 | many | ASSGGQGGYEQY
TRBJ2-5 | TRBV6-5 | few | ASRTSGGETQY